This T cell receptor (beta chain) is from a study of T cells and copy number aberrations in small-cell lung cancer. In its sample, this clone was seen a few times. The antigen remains unidentified. No donor received preoperative chemotherapy or radiotherapy, or immunotherapy before or after surgery. Adjacent normal lung was taken at least 2 cm from tumor. Germline V lookup: CDR1 SGHRS, CDR2 YFSETQ. CDR3 size: 13 residues. With V trimmed by 4 bases and J by 5 bases, 5 bases remained unmatched. The protocol was immunoSEQ multiplex PCR, while the TCRdb copy is restricted to in-frame clones and leaves out a portion. The sample contains about 2,600 clones, 82% of which appear only once. Overall study findings and caveats: The study's sample size was small, so findings need validation. Versus adjacent lung, tumor T-cell richness and clonality were lower; density nonsignificantly.

The specimen sequenced was normal tissue next to the tumor. The J gene is TRBJ2-5, the V gene TRBV5-1, with TRBD1 identical over 7 bases. The receptor was isolated from a man between 70 and 80 years old with small cell lung cancer. The CDR3 nucleotides read TGCGCCAGCAGCGAGACAGGGTTGGAGACCCAGTACTTC. This gives the protein CASSETGLETQYF.